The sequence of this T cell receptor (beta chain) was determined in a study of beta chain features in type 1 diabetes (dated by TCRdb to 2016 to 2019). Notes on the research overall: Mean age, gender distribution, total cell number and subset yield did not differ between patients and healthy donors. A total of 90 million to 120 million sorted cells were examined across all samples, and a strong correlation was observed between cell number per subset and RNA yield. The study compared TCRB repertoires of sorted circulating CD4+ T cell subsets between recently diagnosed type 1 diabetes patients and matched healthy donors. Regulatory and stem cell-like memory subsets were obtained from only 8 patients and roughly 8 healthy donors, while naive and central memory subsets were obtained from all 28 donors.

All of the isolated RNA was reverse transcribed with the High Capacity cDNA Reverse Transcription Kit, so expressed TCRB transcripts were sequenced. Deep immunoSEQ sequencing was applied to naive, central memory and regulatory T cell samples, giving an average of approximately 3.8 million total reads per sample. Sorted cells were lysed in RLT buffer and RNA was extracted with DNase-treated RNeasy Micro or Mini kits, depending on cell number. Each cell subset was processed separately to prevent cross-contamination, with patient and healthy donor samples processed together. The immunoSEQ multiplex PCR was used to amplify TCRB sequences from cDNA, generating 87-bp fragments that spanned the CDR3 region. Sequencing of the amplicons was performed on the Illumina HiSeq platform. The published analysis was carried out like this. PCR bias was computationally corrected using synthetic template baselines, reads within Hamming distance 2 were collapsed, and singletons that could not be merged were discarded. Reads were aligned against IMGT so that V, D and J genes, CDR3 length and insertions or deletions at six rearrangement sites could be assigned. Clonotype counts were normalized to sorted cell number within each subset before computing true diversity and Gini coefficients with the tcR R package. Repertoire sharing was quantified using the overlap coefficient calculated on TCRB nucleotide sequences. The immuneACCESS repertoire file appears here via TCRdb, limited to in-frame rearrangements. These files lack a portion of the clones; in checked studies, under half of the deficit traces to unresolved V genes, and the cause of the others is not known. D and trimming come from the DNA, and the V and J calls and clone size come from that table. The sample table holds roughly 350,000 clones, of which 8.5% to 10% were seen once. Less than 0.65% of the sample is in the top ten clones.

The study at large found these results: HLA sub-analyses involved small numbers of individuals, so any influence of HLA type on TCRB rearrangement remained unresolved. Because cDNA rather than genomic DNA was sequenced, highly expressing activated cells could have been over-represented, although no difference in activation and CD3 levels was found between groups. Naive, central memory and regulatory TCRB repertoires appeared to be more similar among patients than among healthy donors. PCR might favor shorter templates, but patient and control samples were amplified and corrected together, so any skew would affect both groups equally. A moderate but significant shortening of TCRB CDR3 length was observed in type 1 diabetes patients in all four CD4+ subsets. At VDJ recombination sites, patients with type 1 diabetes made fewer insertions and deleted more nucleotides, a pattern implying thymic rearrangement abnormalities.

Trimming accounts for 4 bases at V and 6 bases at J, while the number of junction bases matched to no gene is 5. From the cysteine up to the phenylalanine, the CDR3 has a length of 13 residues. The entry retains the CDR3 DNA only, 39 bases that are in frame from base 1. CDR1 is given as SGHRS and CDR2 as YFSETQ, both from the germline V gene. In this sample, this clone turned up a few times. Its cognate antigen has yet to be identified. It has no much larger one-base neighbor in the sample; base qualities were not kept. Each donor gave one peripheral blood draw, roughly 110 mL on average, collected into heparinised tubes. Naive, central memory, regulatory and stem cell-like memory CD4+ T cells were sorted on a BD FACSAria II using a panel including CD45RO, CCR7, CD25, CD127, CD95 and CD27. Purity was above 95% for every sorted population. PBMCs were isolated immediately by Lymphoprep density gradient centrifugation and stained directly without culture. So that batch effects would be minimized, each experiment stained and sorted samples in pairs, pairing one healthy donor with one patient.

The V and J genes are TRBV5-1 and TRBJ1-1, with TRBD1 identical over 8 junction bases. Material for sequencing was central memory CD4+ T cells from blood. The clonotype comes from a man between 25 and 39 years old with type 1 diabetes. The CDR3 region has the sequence CASSGLQGAEAFF. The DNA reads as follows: TGCGCCAGCAGCGGATTACAGGGGGCTGAAGCTTTCTTT.